Given below is one TCR beta chain in context. Authors' data handling: Estimation of nucleated cell counts relied on the amplification of reference gene primers. This table comes from immunoSEQ multiplex PCR, and its TCRdb copy is limited to in-frame clones, with some not included. V and J calls plus clone size are reproduced from that table; the DNA served to infer D and trimming. Found here are some 56,000 clones, roughly 84% of them singletons; the top ten hold 10% to 15%. This sample stems from a study of blood T cell repertoires in COVID-19. Study-level information: Acute and convalescent COVID-19 samples came from the United States, Italy and Spain. In each case, the material was cDNA or gDNA derived from T cells, B-cell-depleted T cells, or PBMCs.

Germline V gene data show CDR1 as SGHKS and CDR2 as YYEKEE (reference sequence). Trimming removed 4 bases from V and 6 bases from J, with 16 bases in between. The CDR3 sequence is 14 residues long. The source is a woman of 80 years or more with acute or convalescent COVID-19. The V and J genes are TRBV5-5 and TRBJ1-2; D is unclear. Sequencing was carried out using peripheral blood. CDR3 nucleotide sequence: TGTGCCAGCAGCCCGGGGTCCCCCCTCCATGGCTACACCTTC. Translating gives CASSPGSPLHGYTF.